The source of this T cell receptor beta chain is a study of cytomegalovirus exposure and HLA in healthy donors. Study results and limitations: Many donors shared some public TCRs, even though most TCR sequences were rare. Several of the most significant clusters appeared, in a later analysis, to be linked to common viral pathogens.

Primers: 60 Vbeta forward and 13 Jbeta reverse. The repertoire was sequenced with immunoSEQ multiplex PCR; TCRdb's copy has only in-frame clones and lacks some. The sample holds about 82,000 clones, around 79% seen once. To note about this clone: Its specificity is unknown.

This donor's file did not include a recorded CMV serostatus. CDR3 size: 14 residues. Trimming at V came to 4 bases and at J to 5 bases, leaving 7 bases not matched to a gene. Germline lookup yields CDR1 SGHNT and CDR2 YYREEE (reference sequence). The clonotype comes from a human donor in good health. The chain joins TRBV5-4 to TRBJ2-5; 8 bases agree with TRBD2. The sequencing sample was made of PBMCs. CDR3 coding DNA: TGTGCCAGCAGCCCGGGGGGGACAACGGAGACCCAGTACTTC. It codes for CASSPGGTTETQYF.